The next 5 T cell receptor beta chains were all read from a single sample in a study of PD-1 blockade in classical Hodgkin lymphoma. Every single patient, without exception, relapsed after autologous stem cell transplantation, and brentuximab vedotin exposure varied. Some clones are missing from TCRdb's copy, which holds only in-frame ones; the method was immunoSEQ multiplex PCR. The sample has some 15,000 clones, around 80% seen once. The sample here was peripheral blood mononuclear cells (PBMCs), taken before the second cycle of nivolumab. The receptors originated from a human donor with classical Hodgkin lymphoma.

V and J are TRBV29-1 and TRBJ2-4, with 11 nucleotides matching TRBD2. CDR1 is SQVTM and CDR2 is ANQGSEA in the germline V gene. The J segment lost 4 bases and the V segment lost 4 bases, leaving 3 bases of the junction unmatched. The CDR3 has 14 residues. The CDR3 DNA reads TGCAGCGTTGTGTCTAGCGGGGGGAAAAACATTCAGTACTTC. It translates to CSVVSSGGKNIQYF.

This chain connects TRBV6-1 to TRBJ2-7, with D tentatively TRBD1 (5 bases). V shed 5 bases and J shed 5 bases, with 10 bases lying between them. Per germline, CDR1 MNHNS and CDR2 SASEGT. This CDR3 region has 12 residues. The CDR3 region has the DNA TGTGCCAGCAGTTTCATAGGGGACGAGCAGTACTTC. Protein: CASSFIGDEQYF.

The DNA for the CDR3 is TGTGCCAGCAGCTCATACCAAGAGACCCAGTACTTC. Translation: CASSSYQETQYF. V usage is TRBV7-9 and J usage is TRBJ2-5; D remains ambiguous. V dropped 4 bases and J dropped 0 bases, with 3 bases sitting between them. The CDR3 totals 12 residues. CDR1 and CDR2 from the germline V gene are SEHNR and FQNEAQ (reference sequence).

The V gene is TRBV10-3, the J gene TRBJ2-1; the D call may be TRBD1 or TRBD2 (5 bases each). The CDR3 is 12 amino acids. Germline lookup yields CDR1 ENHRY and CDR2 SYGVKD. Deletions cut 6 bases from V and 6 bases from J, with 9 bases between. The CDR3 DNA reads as TGTGCCATCAGAGGGACGCTCAATGAGCAGTTCTTC. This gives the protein CAIRGTLNEQFF.

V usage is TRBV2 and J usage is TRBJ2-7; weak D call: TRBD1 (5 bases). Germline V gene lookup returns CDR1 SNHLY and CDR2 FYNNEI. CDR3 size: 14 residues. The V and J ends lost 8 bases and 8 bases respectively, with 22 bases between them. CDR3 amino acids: CASQQATRGGKQYF. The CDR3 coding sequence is TGTGCCAGCCAACAGGCGACTCGTGGTGGCAAGCAGTACTTC.